The 11 T cell receptor beta chains given below trace back to one sample, sequenced in a study of shared clonotypes between healthy human individuals. The table came from immunoSEQ multiplex PCR; TCRdb's copy has only in-frame clones and leaves some out. Of approximately 320,000 clones in the sample, around 72% are singletons; the top ten hold under 13%. The sequencing input was memory CD4+ T cells sorted from blood. Subset described: CD45RA-negative fraction. Every receptor here comes from a man younger than 45 in good health.

The CDR3, as DNA: TGTGCCAGCTTAAAGGGACTAGCGACCAATGAGCAGTTCTTC. Translating it yields CASLKGLATNEQFF. This rearrangement joins TRBV5-4 to TRBJ2-1; 10 nucleotides align to TRBD2. V gave up 7 bases and J gave up 6 bases; unmatched junction bases: 7. CDR1 and CDR2 (germline): SGHNT, YYREEE (reference sequence). The CDR3 length is 14 residues.

This sequence joins TRBV7-9 and TRBJ1-4, with a weak D call TRBD1 (5 bases). V dropped 1 base and J dropped 7 bases, with 16 bases sitting between them. CDR3 length equals 16 residues. CDR1 and CDR2 (germline): SEHNR, FQNEAQ (reference sequence). The CDR3 region has the DNA TGTGCCAGCAGCTTAGATGCCGGCACTAGGGGTGAAAAACTGTTTTTT. It is translated as CASSLDAGTRGEKLFF.

In nucleotides, the CDR3 is TGTGCCAGCAGCTTAGGTCCGGGCTACGAGCAGTACTTC. Encoded protein: CASSLGPGYEQYF. This sequence joins TRBV11-2 and TRBJ2-7; no clear D. Trimming took 1 base from V and 3 from J, leaving 7 bases between them. The CDR3 is made up of 13 amino acids. CDR1 and CDR2 from the germline V gene are SGHAT and FQNNGV.

This chain connects TRBV9 to TRBJ2-7, with 7 bases that match TRBD2. Germline V gene lookup returns CDR1 SGDLS and CDR2 YYNGEE. The CDR3 is 15 residues long. V shed 0 bases and J 4 bases; nucleotides not matched to a gene: 7. For the CDR3, the DNA is TGTGCCAGCAGCGTAGGAGGGGAGGGCATTTACGAGCAGTACTTC. This codes for CASSVGGEGIYEQYF. Variable domain in full (rest from reference TRBV9 and TRBJ2-7): DSGVTQTPKHLITATGQRVTLRCSPRSGDLSVYWYQQSLDQGLQFLIQYYNGEERAKGNILERFSAQQFPDLHSELNLSSLELGDSALYFCASSVGGEGIYEQYFGPGTRLTVT.

The V and J genes are TRBV18 and TRBJ2-2, with D unclear. CDR1 and CDR2 (germline): KGHSH, LQKENI. CDR3 length: 14 residues. Trimming took 0 bases from V and 1 from J, leaving 3 bases between them. CDR3 protein: CASSPPQNTGELFF. CDR3 coding DNA: TGTGCCAGCTCACCACCCCAGAACACCGGGGAGCTGTTTTTT.

The rearrangement joins TRBV11-2 to TRBJ2-1, with D maybe TRBD1 (5 bases). V dropped 2 bases and J dropped 7 bases, with 15 bases sitting between them. CDR3 length equals 15 residues. Looked up from germline, CDR1 is SGHAT and CDR2 is FQNNGV. In DNA form, the CDR3 reads TGTGCCAGCAGCTTAACAGGTTTCTCACTTAATGAGCAGTTCTTC. As protein: CASSLTGFSLNEQFF.

This chain joins TRBV4-3 and TRBJ1-4; 10 nucleotides line up with TRBD1. Germline values: CDR1 LGHNA, CDR2 YSLEER. This CDR3 is 21 amino acids long. Trimming removed 2 bases from V and 2 bases from J; junction bases left unmatched: 17. Written as DNA, the CDR3 is TGCGCCAGCAGCCAAAACTACGCGGGACAGGGGTTTTTGCGGACTAATGAAAAACTGTTTTTT. Translated: CASSQNYAGQGFLRTNEKLFF.

This chain uses TRBV2 with TRBJ2-5; D may correspond to TRBD1 or TRBD2 (5 bases each). With 4 bases removed from V and 4 bases from J, the gap between germline ends came to 10 bases. The CDR3 runs to 13 residues. Germline V CDR1 and CDR2: SNHLY, FYNNEI. The chain's CDR3 is CASSGGRGETQYF. CDR3 nucleotide sequence: TGTGCCAGCAGTGGGGGACGGGGAGAGACCCAGTACTTC. The variable domain in full, with the rest retrieved from reference TRBV2 and TRBJ2-5, is EPEVTQTPSHQVTQMGQEVILRCVPISNHLYFYWYRQILGQKVEFLVSFYNNEISEKSEIFDDQFSVERPDGSNFTLKIRSTKLEDSAMYFCASSGGRGETQYFGPGTRLLVL.

A note on this clone: One end of the junction varies from germline; a read error may be responsible. This rearrangement joins TRBV2 to TRBJ2-7; 10 bases fit TRBD1. The CDR3 consists of 12 residues. Germline CDR1 SNHLY, CDR2 FYNNEI. The DNA of the CDR3 is TGTGCCAGCAGTGAAGAGGGACAGGGGATCCACTTC. It yields the protein CASSEEGQGIHF.

In its sample, this clone was seen a few times. The V and J genes are TRBV28 and TRBJ1-4; tentatively, D is TRBD1 (5 bases). V gave up 6 bases and J gave up 8 bases, with 16 bases separating them. The CDR3 has 14 residues. The V gene's germline CDR1 is MDHEN and CDR2 SYDVKM. The CDR3: CASRELGTWEKLFF. For the CDR3, the DNA is TGTGCCAGCAGGGAGCTCGGGACCTGGGAAAAACTGTTTTTT.

This clone was observed many times. The rearrangement joins TRBV5-8 to TRBJ2-1; the match to TRBD2 covers 7 bases. The CDR3 consists of 14 residues. The germline V gene encodes CDR1 SGHTS and CDR2 YDEGEE. Trimming at V came to 4 bases and at J to 3 bases, leaving 4 bases not matched to a gene. CDR3 in amino acids: CASSRGDVYNEQFF. The CDR3 coding sequence is TGTGCCAGCAGCCGGGGGGACGTCTACAATGAGCAGTTCTTC.